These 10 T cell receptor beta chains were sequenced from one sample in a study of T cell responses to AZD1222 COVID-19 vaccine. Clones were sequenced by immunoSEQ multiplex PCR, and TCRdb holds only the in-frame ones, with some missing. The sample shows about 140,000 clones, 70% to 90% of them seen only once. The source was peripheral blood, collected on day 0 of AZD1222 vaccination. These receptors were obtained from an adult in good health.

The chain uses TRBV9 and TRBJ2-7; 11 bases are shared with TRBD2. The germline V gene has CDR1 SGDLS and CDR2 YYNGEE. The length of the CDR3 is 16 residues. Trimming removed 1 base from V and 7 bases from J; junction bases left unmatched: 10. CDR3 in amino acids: CASSVNPGTSGREQYF. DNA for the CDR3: TGTGCCAGCAGCGTAAACCCTGGGACTAGCGGCCGAGAGCAGTACTTC.

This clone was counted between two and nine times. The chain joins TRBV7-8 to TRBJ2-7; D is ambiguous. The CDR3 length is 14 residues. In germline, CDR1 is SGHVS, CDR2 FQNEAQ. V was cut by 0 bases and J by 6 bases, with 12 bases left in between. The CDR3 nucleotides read TGTGCCAGCAGCTTAGCAGTTGCCGTTTTCGAGCAGTACTTC. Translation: CASSLAVAVFEQYF.

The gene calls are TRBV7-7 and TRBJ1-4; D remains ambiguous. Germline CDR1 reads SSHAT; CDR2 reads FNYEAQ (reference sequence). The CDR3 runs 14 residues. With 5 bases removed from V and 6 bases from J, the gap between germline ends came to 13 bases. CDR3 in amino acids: CASSRYVKDEKLFF. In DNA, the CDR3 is TGTGCCAGCAGCCGTTACGTAAAGGATGAAAAACTGTTTTTT.

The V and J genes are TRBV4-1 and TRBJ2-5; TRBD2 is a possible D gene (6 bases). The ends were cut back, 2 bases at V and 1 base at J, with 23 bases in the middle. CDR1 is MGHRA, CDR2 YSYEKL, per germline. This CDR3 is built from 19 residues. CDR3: CASSQRFIDLGGSQETQYF. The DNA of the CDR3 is TGCGCCAGCAGCCAAAGGTTCATAGATTTGGGAGGCAGCCAAGAGACCCAGTACTTC.

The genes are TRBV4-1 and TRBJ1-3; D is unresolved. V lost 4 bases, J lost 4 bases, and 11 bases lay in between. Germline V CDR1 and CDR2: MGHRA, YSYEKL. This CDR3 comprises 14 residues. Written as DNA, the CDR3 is TGCGCCAGCAGCCTAAGGGTCGTGGGAAACACCATATATTTT. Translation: CASSLRVVGNTIYF.

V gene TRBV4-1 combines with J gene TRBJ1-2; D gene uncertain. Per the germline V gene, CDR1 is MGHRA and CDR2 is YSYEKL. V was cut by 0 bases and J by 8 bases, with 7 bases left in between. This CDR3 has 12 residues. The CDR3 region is CASSQDWEGYTF. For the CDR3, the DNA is TGCGCCAGCAGCCAAGATTGGGAGGGCTACACCTTC.

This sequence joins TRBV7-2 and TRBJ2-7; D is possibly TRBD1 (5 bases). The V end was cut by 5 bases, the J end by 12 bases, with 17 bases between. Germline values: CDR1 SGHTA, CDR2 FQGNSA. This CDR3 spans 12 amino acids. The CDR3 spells CASSQNRQGWYF. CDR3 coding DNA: TGTGCCAGCAGCCAAAATAGGCAGGGATGGTACTTC.

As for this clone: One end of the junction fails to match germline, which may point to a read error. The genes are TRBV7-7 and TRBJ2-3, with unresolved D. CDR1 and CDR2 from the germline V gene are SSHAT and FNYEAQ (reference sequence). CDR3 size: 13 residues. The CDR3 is CASSLGSTDTQYF. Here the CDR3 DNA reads TGTGCTAGCAGCTTAGGCAGCACAGATACGCAGTATTTT.

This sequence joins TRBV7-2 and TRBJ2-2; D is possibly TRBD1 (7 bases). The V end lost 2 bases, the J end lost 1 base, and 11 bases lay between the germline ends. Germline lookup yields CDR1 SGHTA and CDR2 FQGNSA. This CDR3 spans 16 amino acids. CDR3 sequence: CASSLHQGGNTGELFF. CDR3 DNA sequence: TGTGCCAGCAGCTTACACCAGGGGGGGAACACCGGGGAGCTGTTTTTT.

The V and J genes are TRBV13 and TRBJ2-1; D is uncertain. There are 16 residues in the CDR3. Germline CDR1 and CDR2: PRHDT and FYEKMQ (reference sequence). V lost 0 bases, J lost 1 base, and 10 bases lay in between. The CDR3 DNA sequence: TGTGCCAGCAGCTTAGGATCTAGTAGGTCCTACAATGAGCAGTTCTTC. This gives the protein CASSLGSSRSYNEQFF.